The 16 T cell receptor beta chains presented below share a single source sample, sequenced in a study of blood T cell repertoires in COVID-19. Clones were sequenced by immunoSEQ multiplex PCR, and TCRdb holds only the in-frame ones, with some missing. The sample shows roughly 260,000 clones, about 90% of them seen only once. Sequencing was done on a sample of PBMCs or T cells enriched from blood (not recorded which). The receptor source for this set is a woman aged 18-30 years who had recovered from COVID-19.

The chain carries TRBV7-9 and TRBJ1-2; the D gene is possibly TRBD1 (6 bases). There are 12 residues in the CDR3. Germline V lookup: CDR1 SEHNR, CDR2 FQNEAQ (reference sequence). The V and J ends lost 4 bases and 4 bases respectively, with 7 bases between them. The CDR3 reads CASSSQGYGYTF. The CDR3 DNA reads TGTGCCAGCAGCTCACAGGGCTATGGCTACACCTTC.

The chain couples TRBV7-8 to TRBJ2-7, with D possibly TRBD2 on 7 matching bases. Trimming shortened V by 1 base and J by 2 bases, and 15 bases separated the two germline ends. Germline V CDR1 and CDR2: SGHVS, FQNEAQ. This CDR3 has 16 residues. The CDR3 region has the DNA TGTGCCAGCAGCTTAGTAGGGGGGGGGATACCCTACGAGCAGTACTTC. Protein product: CASSLVGGGIPYEQYF.

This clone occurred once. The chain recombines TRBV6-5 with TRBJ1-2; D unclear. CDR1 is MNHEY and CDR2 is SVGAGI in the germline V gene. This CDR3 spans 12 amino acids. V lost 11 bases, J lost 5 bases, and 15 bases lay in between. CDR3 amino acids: CAVRETAYGYTF. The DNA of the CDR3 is TGTGCCGTTCGGGAGACGGCTTATGGCTACACCTTC.

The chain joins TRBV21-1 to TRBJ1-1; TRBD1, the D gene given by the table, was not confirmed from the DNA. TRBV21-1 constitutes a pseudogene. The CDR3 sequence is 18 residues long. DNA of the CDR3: TGTGCCAGCAGCAACCTAAAGCTTGGACAGGGGGGAGATACTGAAGCTTTCTTT. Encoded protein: CASSNLKLGQGGDTEAFF.

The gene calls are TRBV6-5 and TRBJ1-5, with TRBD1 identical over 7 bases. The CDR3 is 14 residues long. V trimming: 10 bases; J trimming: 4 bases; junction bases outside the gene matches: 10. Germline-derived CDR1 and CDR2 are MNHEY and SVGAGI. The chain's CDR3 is CAIFGGQLNQPQHF. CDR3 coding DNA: TGTGCCATTTTTGGGGGACAGCTTAATCAGCCCCAGCATTTT.

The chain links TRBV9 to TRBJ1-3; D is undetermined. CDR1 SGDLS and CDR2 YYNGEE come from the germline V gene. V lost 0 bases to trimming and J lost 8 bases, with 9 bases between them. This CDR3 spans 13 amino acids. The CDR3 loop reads CASSVAFGDTIYF. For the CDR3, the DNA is TGTGCCAGCAGCGTAGCATTCGGGGACACCATATATTTT.

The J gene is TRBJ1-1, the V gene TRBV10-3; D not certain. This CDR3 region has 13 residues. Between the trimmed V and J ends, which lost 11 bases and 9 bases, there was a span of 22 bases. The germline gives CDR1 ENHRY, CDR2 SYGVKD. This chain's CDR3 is CASIGPPILKAFF. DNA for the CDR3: TGTGCCTCCATTGGGCCACCCATACTGAAAGCTTTCTTT.

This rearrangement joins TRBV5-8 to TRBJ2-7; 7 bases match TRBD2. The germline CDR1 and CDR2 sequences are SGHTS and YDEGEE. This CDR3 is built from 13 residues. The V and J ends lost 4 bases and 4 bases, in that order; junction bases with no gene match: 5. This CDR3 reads CASSTGLRYEQYF. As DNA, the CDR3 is TGTGCCAGCAGCACGGGACTACGATACGAGCAGTACTTC. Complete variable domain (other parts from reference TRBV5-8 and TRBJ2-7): EAGVTQSPTHLIKTRGQQATLRCSPISGHTSVYWYQQALGLGLQFLLWYDEGEERNRGNFPPRFSGRQFPNYSSELNVNALELEDSALYLCASSTGLRYEQYFGPGTRLTVT.

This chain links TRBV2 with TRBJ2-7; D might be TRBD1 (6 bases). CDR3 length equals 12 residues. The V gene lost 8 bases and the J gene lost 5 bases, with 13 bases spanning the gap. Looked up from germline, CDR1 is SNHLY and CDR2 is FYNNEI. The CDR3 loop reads CASHTGIHEQYF. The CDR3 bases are TGTGCCAGCCACACAGGGATCCACGAGCAGTACTTC. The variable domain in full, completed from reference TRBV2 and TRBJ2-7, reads EPEVTQTPSHQVTQMGQEVILRCVPISNHLYFYWYRQILGQKVEFLVSFYNNEISEKSEIFDDQFSVERPDGSNFTLKIRSTKLEDSAMYFCASHTGIHEQYFGPGTRLTVT.

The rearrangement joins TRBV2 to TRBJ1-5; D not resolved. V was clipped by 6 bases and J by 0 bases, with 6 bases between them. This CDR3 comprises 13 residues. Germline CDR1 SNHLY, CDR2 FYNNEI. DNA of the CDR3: TGTGCCAGCAGGTCCCTTAGCAATCAGCCCCAGCATTTT. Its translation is CASRSLSNQPQHF. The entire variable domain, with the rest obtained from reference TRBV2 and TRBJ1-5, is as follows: EPEVTQTPSHQVTQMGQEVILRCVPISNHLYFYWYRQILGQKVEFLVSFYNNEISEKSEIFDDQFSVERPDGSNFTLKIRSTKLEDSAMYFCASRSLSNQPQHFGDGTRLSIL.

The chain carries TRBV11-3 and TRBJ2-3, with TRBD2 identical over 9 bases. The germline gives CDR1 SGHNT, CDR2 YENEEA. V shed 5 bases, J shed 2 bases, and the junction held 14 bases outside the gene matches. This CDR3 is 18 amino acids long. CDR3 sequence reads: CASSRRGLREGPTDTQYF. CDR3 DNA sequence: TGTGCCAGCAGCAGAAGAGGTTTGCGGGAGGGCCCCACAGATACGCAGTATTTT.

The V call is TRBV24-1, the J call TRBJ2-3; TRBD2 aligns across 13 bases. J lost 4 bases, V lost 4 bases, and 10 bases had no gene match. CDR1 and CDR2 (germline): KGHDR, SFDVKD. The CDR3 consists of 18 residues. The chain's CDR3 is CATSDRDGTSGVPDTQYF. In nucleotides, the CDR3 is TGTGCCACCAGTGACCGCGACGGGACTAGCGGGGTTCCAGATACGCAGTATTTT.

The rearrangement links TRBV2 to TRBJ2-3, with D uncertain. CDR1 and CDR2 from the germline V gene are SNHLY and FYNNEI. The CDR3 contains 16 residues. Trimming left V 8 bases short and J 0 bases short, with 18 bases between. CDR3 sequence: CASPKNQYMSTDTQYF. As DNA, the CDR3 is TGTGCCAGCCCCAAAAACCAGTACATGAGCACAGATACGCAGTATTTT.

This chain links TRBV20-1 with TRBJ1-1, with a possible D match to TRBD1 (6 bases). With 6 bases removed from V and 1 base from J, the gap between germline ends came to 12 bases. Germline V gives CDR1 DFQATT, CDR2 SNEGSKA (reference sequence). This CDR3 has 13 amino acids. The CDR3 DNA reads TGCAGTGCCAGTAGGGGACAGAACACTGAAGCTTTCTTT. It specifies CSASRGQNTEAFF.

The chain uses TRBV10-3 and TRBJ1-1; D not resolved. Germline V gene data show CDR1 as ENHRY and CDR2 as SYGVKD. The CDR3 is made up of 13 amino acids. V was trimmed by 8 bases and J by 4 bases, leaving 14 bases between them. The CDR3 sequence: CAIGGGMGTEAFF. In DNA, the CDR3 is TGTGCCATCGGAGGAGGGATGGGCACTGAAGCTTTCTTT.

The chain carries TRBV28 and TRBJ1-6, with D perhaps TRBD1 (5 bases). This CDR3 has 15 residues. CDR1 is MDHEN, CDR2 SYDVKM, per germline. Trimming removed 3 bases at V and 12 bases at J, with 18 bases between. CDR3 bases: TGTGCCAGCAGTTTCGCAGGGACTGATGACTTACCCCTCCACTTT. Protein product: CASSFAGTDDLPLHF. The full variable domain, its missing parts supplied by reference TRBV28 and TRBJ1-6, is DVKVTQSSRYLVKRTGEKVFLECVQDMDHENMFWYRQDPGLGLRLIYFSYDVKMKEKGDIPEGYSVSREKKERFSLILESASTNQTSMYLCASSFAGTDDLPLHFGNGTRLTVT.